This T cell receptor (beta chain) was identified during a study of regulatory T cells in long-lasting Graves disease. Time point of the sample: newly diagnosed GD, antithyroid drugs for less than 3 months. PBMCs provided the RNA from which the TCR library was made. This clonotype has ten or more counts. The V gene's germline CDR1 is LNHDA and CDR2 SQIVND (reference sequence). This CDR3 has 14 residues. V shed 9 bases, J shed 2 bases, and the junction held 5 bases outside the gene matches. iRepertoire HTBI primers and Arm-PCR of CDR3 regions built TCR beta libraries. TCRdb called the multiplex PCR reads again in MiXCR, with one record for every CDR3 protein. The sample has hundreds of thousands of distinct CDR3 sequences, under 20% seen once; the top ten hold around 19%. The data also belong to a second study, concerning T cells in Graves' hyperthyroidism and ophthalmopathy. As that study records: A set of HTBI primers served as the primers for a first-round RT-PCR of the TCR CDR3.

The chain has TRBV19 and TRBJ1-1; 11 bases agree with TRBD1. The input for sequencing was peripheral blood mononuclear cells (PBMCs), taken at new diagnosis, from a patient treated with antithyroid drugs. The sequence came from a woman between 25 and 40 years old with Graves disease. The DNA of the CDR3 is TGTGCCAGCAGGACAGGGGGCTCCAACACTGAAGCTTTCTTT. This sequence encodes CASRTGGSNTEAFF.